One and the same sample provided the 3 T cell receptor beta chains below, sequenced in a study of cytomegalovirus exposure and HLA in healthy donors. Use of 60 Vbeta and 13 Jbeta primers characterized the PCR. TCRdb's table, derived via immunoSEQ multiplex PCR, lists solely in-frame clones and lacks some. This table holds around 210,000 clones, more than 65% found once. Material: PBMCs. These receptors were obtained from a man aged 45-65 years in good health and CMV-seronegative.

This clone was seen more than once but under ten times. The CDR3 DNA reads TGTGCCAGCAGCTTATCAGGGGAGAACACTGAAGCTTTCTTT. The encoded protein is CASSLSGENTEAFF. This sequence joins TRBV7-3 and TRBJ1-1; a possible D gene is TRBD1 (6 bases). V was shortened by 2 bases and J by 1 base, with 8 bases between the two germline ends. This CDR3 is 14 amino acids long. CDR1 is SGHTA and CDR2 is FQGTGA in the germline V gene. Full variable domain (missing parts from reference TRBV7-3 and TRBJ1-1): GAGVSQTPSNKVTEKGKYVELRCDPISGHTALYWYRQSLGQGPEFLIYFQGTGAADDSGLPNDRFFAVRPEGSVSTLKIQRTERGDSAVYLCASSLSGENTEAFFGQGTRLTVV.

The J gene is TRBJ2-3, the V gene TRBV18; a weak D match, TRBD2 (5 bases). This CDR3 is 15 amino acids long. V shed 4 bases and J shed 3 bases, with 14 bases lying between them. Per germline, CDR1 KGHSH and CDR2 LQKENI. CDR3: CASSLNAAATDTQYF. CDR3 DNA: TGTGCCAGCTCACTGAATGCAGCGGCAACAGATACGCAGTATTTT.

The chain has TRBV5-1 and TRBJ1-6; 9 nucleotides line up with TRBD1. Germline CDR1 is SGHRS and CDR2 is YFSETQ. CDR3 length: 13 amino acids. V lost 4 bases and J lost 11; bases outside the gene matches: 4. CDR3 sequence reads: CASSRDREPPLHF. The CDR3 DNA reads TGCGCCAGCAGCCGGGACAGGGAGCCACCCCTCCACTTT.